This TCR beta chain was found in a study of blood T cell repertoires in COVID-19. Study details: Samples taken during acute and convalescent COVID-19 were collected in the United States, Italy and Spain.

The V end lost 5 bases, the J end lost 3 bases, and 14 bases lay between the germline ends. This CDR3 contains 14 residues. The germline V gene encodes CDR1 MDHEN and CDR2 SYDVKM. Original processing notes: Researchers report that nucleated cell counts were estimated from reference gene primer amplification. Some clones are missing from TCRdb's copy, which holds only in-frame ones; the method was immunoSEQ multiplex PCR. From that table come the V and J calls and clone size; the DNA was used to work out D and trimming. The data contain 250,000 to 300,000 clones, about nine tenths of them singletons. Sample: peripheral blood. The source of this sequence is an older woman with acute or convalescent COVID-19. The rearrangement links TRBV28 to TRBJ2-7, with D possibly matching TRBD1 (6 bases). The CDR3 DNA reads TGTGCCAGCAGTGCCGGGACAAGCTACTACGAGCAGTACTTC. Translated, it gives CASSAGTSYYEQYF.